A selection of T cell receptor beta chains follows, all from one sample in a study of cytomegalovirus exposure and HLA in healthy donors. Data came from immunoSEQ multiplex PCR; TCRdb stores just in-frame clones and leaves some out. The table shows roughly 58,000 clones, with about nine tenths occurring only once. Source material: PBMCs. These receptors were collected from a man younger than 35 in good health and CMV-seronegative. CDR3s include the opening cysteine and the closing phenylalanine or tryptophan. Each record gives: clone size, J gene, D gene, V gene, CDR3 DNA, CDR3 protein. A D gene is named only where the DNA matches it firmly. Clone size, where shown, is once, few, many, or a class for clones that have expanded.

clone_size: .; j_call: TRBJ2-2; d_call: TRBD1; v_call: TRBV19; cdr3_nt: TGTGCCAGTAATACAGGGGGTAGCAACACCGGGGAGCTGTTTTTT; cdr3_aa: CASNTGGSNTGELFF
clone_size: .; j_call: TRBJ1-2; d_call: TRBD1; v_call: TRBV19; cdr3_nt: TGTGCCAGTAGTCGTAATCCGGGACAGAAAATCTATGGCTACACCTTC; cdr3_aa: CASSRNPGQKIYGYTF
clone_size: .; j_call: TRBJ2-6; d_call: TRBD2; v_call: TRBV10-3; cdr3_nt: TGTGCCATCAGGGGACTAGATATGTTTGGGGCCAACGTCCTGACTTTC; cdr3_aa: CAIRGLDMFGANVLTF
clone_size: few; j_call: TRBJ2-1; d_call: TRBD1; v_call: TRBV6-1; cdr3_nt: TGTGCCAGCAGTGGGACAGGGGATGAGCAGTTCTTC; cdr3_aa: CASSGTGDEQFF
clone_size: .; j_call: TRBJ2-5; d_call: TRBD2; v_call: TRBV7-9; cdr3_nt: TGTGCCAGCAGCTTGACTAGCGGGAGAGAGACCCAGTACTTC; cdr3_aa: CASSLTSGRETQYF
clone_size: .; j_call: TRBJ1-2; d_call: TRBD1; v_call: TRBV10-3; cdr3_nt: TGTGCCATCAGTGAGTCAACGACAGGGACCTATGGCTACACCTTC; cdr3_aa: CAISESTTGTYGYTF
clone_size: .; j_call: TRBJ2-1; d_call: TRBD2; v_call: TRBV10-3; cdr3_nt: TGTGCCATCAGTGAGTCGACTAGCGGGGGCGGCTTTGAGCAGTTCTTC; cdr3_aa: CAISESTSGGGFEQFF
clone_size: once; j_call: TRBJ1-3; d_call: TRBD1; v_call: TRBV2; cdr3_nt: TGTGCCAGCAGGACAGGGAAACTCTCTGGAAACACCATATATTTT; cdr3_aa: CASRTGKLSGNTIYF
clone_size: once; j_call: TRBJ1-2; d_call: .; v_call: TRBV7-9; cdr3_nt: TGTGCCAGCAGCCGCCCAAACGAATCGCCCGGGGGCTACACCTTC; cdr3_aa: CASSRPNESPGGYTF
clone_size: once; j_call: TRBJ2-1; d_call: .; v_call: TRBV11-3; cdr3_nt: TGTGCCAGCAGCTTAGATCGAGGGTTCTCATACAATGAGCAGTTCTTC; cdr3_aa: CASSLDRGFSYNEQFF
clone_size: .; j_call: TRBJ2-3; d_call: TRBD2; v_call: TRBV5-1; cdr3_nt: TGCGCCACCGGTATTAGCGGGAGAGGAACAGATACGCAGTATTTT; cdr3_aa: CATGISGRGTDTQYF
clone_size: .; j_call: TRBJ2-7; d_call: TRBD1; v_call: TRBV19; cdr3_nt: TGTGCCAGTATTTTAGGCTGGACAGGGGGCTACGAGCAGTACTTC; cdr3_aa: CASILGWTGGYEQYF
clone_size: .; j_call: TRBJ1-4; d_call: .; v_call: TRBV30; cdr3_nt: TGTGCCTGGAGTGGGGGGGTCGGTGAAAAACTGTTTTTT; cdr3_aa: CAWSGGVGEKLFF
clone_size: .; j_call: TRBJ2-2; d_call: .; v_call: TRBV7-9; cdr3_nt: TGTGCCAGCAGCTTTAGCGGCCCGAACACCGGGGAGCTGTTTTTT; cdr3_aa: CASSFSGPNTGELFF
clone_size: .; j_call: TRBJ1-1; d_call: .; v_call: TRBV6-5; cdr3_nt: TGTGCCAGCAGGACCCGGAGGGAGACTGAAGCTTTCTTT; cdr3_aa: CASRTRRETEAFF
clone_size: .; j_call: TRBJ2-1; d_call: .; v_call: TRBV6-5; cdr3_nt: TGTGCCAGCAGTTACGGGGGCATATTCGGAGCCGGCGAGCAGTTCTTC; cdr3_aa: CASSYGGIFGAGEQFF
clone_size: .; j_call: TRBJ2-1; d_call: .; v_call: TRBV5-1; cdr3_nt: TGCGCCAGCAGCTTGGTAGCTGAGCAGTTCTTC; cdr3_aa: CASSLVAEQFF
clone_size: .; j_call: TRBJ1-3; d_call: .; v_call: TRBV11-2; cdr3_nt: TGTGCCAGCAGCCCGTCGACAGGCTCTGGAAACACCATATATTTT; cdr3_aa: CASSPSTGSGNTIYF
clone_size: .; j_call: TRBJ1-2; d_call: .; v_call: TRBV6-5; cdr3_nt: TGTGCCAGCAGTTCCACAGGACGAGCTAACTATGGCTACACCTTC; cdr3_aa: CASSSTGRANYGYTF
clone_size: .; j_call: TRBJ2-7; d_call: TRBD1; v_call: TRBV5-4; cdr3_nt: TGTGCCAGCAGCCCGTGGGCGAACAGGGGCGAGCAGTACTTC; cdr3_aa: CASSPWANRGEQYF
clone_size: .; j_call: TRBJ1-1; d_call: TRBD1; v_call: TRBV5-4; cdr3_nt: TGTGCCAGCAGCCCGGGACAGGGGACTTCGAACACTGAAGCTTTCTTT; cdr3_aa: CASSPGQGTSNTEAFF